A single sample is the source of the 25 T cell receptor beta chains below, sequenced in a study of cytomegalovirus exposure and HLA in healthy donors. Primers included in the PCR were 60 Vbeta and 13 Jbeta primers. Method: immunoSEQ multiplex PCR; TCRdb's copy keeps in-frame clones and lacks some. Found here are some 120,000 clones, roughly 78% of them singletons; the top ten hold 5% to 6%. Sample: PBMCs. Source of these receptors: a young man in good health and CMV-seronegative.

The chain joins TRBV27 to TRBJ2-7; TRBD2 matches at 10 bases. The trim removed 5 bases at V and 0 bases at J, leaving 7 bases unmatched. Germline CDR1 reads MNHEY; CDR2 reads SMNVEV (reference sequence). The CDR3 sequence is 16 residues long. The CDR3 nucleotides read TGTGCCAGCAGTCCCAGCTCTAGCGGGAGCTCCTACGAGCAGTACTTC. This translates into CASSPSSSGSSYEQYF.

This chain joins TRBV4-2 and TRBJ2-3; 10 positions agree with TRBD1. Germline V gene data show CDR1 as LGHNA and CDR2 as YNFKEQ. The CDR3 has 17 amino acids. With V trimmed by 0 bases and J by 5 bases, 8 bases remained unmatched. This CDR3 is CASSQDGTGAEVDTQYF. DNA for the CDR3: TGTGCCAGCAGCCAAGACGGGACAGGGGCGGAGGTAGATACGCAGTATTTT.

The chain links TRBV2 to TRBJ1-1; TRBD1 matches 7 bases. Trimming cost V 4 bases and J 1 base; bases outside gene matches: 6. Germline assignment: CDR1 SNHLY and CDR2 FYNNEI. The CDR3 extends over 15 amino acids. As DNA, the CDR3 is TGTGCCAGCAGTGCCTGGGACAGACCGAACACTGAAGCTTTCTTT. Its protein is CASSAWDRPNTEAFF.

The sample holds one count of this clone. V gene TRBV29-1 combines with J gene TRBJ2-3; no firm D call. V was shortened by 6 bases and J by 2 bases, with 9 bases between the two germline ends. The CDR3 sequence is 12 residues long. Germline V gene sequence: CDR1 SQVTM, CDR2 ANQGSEA. The CDR3 bases are TGCAGCGTCGCGACTTACACAGATACGCAGTATTTT. Protein: CSVATYTDTQYF.

V usage is TRBV23-1 and J usage is TRBJ2-7; TRBD1 might be the D (6 bases). TRBV23-1 is annotated as an ORF whose role is uncertain. V was shortened by 6 bases and J by 5 bases, with 20 bases between the two germline ends. This CDR3 spans 15 amino acids. CDR3 amino acids: CASRHDGQLLHEQYF. In DNA form, the CDR3 reads TGCGCCAGCAGACACGACGGACAGCTACTCCACGAGCAGTACTTC.

There are a few counts of this clone. The chain is built from TRBV11-2 and TRBJ2-2; 12 bases align to TRBD2. The CDR3 has 17 amino acids. J was trimmed by 0 bases and V by 4 bases; bases with no gene match: 3. In germline, CDR1 is SGHAT, CDR2 FQNNGV. The CDR3 coding sequence is TGTGCCAGCAGCTCGCGGACTAGCGGGACGAACACCGGGGAGCTGTTTTTT. Translating gives CASSSRTSGTNTGELFF.

The genes are TRBV13 and TRBJ2-7; TRBD1 aligns across 10 bases. Germline CDR1 PRHDT, CDR2 FYEKMQ (reference sequence). This CDR3 has 14 amino acids. J gave up 3 bases and V 4 bases, and 3 bases lay outside the gene matches. The CDR3 DNA reads TGTGCCAGCAGCTACCGGGACAGGGGCTACGAGCAGTACTTC. It specifies CASSYRDRGYEQYF. Drawing the rest from reference TRBV13 and TRBJ2-7, the complete variable domain is AAGVIQSPRHLIKEKRETATLKCYPIPRHDTVYWYQQGPGQDPQFLISFYEKMQSDKGSIPDRFSAQQFSDYHSELNMSSLELGDSALYFCASSYRDRGYEQYFGPGTRLTVT.

The V gene is TRBV5-6, the J gene TRBJ2-7; D might be TRBD1 (6 bases). The CDR3 contains 15 residues. V gave up 6 bases and J gave up 0 bases, with 16 bases separating them. From germline, CDR1 is SGHDT and CDR2 YYEEEE. The CDR3 DNA reads TGTGCCAGCACGCGTGAGGGACAATACTCCTACGAGCAGTACTTC. As protein: CASTREGQYSYEQYF.

V gene TRBV4-2 combines with J gene TRBJ2-1; 8 nucleotides align to TRBD2. Looked up from germline, CDR1 is LGHNA and CDR2 is YNFKEQ. Unmatched junction bases numbered 11, after V lost 2 bases and J lost 2 bases. The CDR3 contains 18 residues. For the CDR3, the DNA is TGTGCCAGCAGCCAACGCCCCCGGGCTAGCGGGCCCTACAATGAGCAGTTCTTC. Its protein is CASSQRPRASGPYNEQFF.

The chain links TRBV5-5 to TRBJ2-6; no clear D gene. V dropped 1 base and J dropped 1 base, with 3 bases sitting between them. CDR3 size: 14 residues. Germline CDR1 reads SGHKS; CDR2 reads YYEKEE (reference sequence). The CDR3 spells CASSLLSGANVLTF. The CDR3 DNA reads as TGTGCCAGCAGCTTGCTTTCTGGGGCCAACGTCCTGACTTTC.

This rearrangement joins TRBV11-2 to TRBJ2-3; 13 bases are a match to TRBD2. J gave up 11 bases and V 4 bases, and 9 bases lay outside the gene matches. The CDR3 consists of 15 residues. Germline CDR1 reads SGHAT; CDR2 reads FQNNGV. CDR3 nucleotides: TGTGCCAGCAGCTCTCCCCGGACTAGCGGGGGAGGGCAGTATTTT. It is translated as CASSSPRTSGGGQYF.

The chain uses TRBV30 and TRBJ1-2, with D possibly TRBD1 on 5 matching bases. This CDR3 is built from 13 residues. V dropped 0 bases and J dropped 4 bases, with 9 bases sitting between them. CDR1 is GTSNPN and CDR2 is SVGIG in the germline V gene (reference sequence). The CDR3 region has the DNA TGTGCCTGGAGTGTACAAGGGGTCTATGGCTACACCTTC. This encodes CAWSVQGVYGYTF.

Concerning this clone: At one end, the junction sequence differs from germline, possibly due to a read error. The V and J genes are TRBV18 and TRBJ2-7, with D possibly matching TRBD2 (5 bases). The CDR3 loop spans 13 amino acids. CDR1 is KGHSH, CDR2 LQKENI, per germline. In nucleotides, the CDR3 is TGTGCCAGCGCACCTTTTGGAGGTTACGAGCAGTACTTC. Protein product: CASAPFGGYEQYF.

This clone was observed a few times. The genes are TRBV11-2 and TRBJ2-7; D may be TRBD1 (5 bases). The V gene's germline CDR1 is SGHAT and CDR2 FQNNGV. Trimming shortened V by 1 base and J by 0 bases, and 10 bases separated the two germline ends. This CDR3 comprises 15 residues. The CDR3, as DNA: TGTGCCAGCAGCTTAGCACTGGACAACTCCTACGAGCAGTACTTC. Protein sequence: CASSLALDNSYEQYF.

The J gene is TRBJ1-2, the V gene TRBV4-3; D is ambiguous. The CDR3 runs to 11 residues. V lost 5 bases to trimming and J lost 4 bases, with 5 bases between them. Germline CDR1 is LGHNA and CDR2 is YSLEER. The CDR3 sequence: CASSEGYGYTF. CDR3 in DNA: TGCGCCAGCAGCGAGGGCTATGGCTACACCTTC.

The chain couples TRBV7-2 to TRBJ1-6, with TRBD1 as a possible D gene (5 bases). Germline CDR1 reads SGHTA; CDR2 reads FQGNSA. The CDR3 runs to 15 residues. Trimming pared 1 base from V and 5 bases from J, leaving 9 bases between. CDR3 region: CASSLVGANNSPLHF. The CDR3, as DNA: TGTGCCAGCAGCTTAGTAGGGGCCAATAATTCACCCCTCCACTTT.

The chain is built from TRBV25-1 and TRBJ2-1; D may be TRBD2 (5 bases). This CDR3 has 15 amino acids. The V gene lost 4 bases and the J gene lost 6 bases, with 16 bases spanning the gap. Per the germline V gene, CDR1 is MGHDK and CDR2 is SYGVNS. This chain's CDR3 is CASSVSLTGFNEQFF. In DNA form, the CDR3 reads TGTGCCAGCAGTGTTTCCCTCACGGGATTCAATGAGCAGTTCTTC. The full variable domain, its missing parts supplied by reference TRBV25-1 and TRBJ2-1, is EADIYQTPRYLVIGTGKKITLECSQTMGHDKMYWYQQDPGMELHLIHYSYGVNSTEKGDLSSESTVSRIRTEHFPLTLESARPSHTSQYLCASSVSLTGFNEQFFGPGTRLTVL.

V and J are TRBV7-3 and TRBJ2-1, with TRBD2 matching over 8 bases. The CDR3 covers 15 residues. The V and J ends lost 5 bases and 2 bases, in that order; junction bases with no gene match: 5. The V gene's germline CDR1 is SGHTA and CDR2 FQGTGA. The DNA for the CDR3 is TGTGCCAGCAGCCCCAGCGGGAGCACCTACAATGAGCAGTTCTTC. Translating it yields CASSPSGSTYNEQFF.

V gene TRBV6-6 combines with J gene TRBJ2-2; 7 nucleotides align to TRBD1. The germline CDR1 and CDR2 sequences are MNHNY and SVGAGI (reference sequence). V gave up 6 bases and J gave up 7 bases; unmatched junction bases: 5. This CDR3 has 13 residues. The CDR3 nucleotides are TGTGCCAGCAGAGACAGGGTCGACGGGGAGCTGTTTTTT. It is translated as CASRDRVDGELFF.

In its sample, this clone was seen a few times. J is TRBJ2-7 and V is TRBV11-3, with D unclear. V lost 1 base and J 6 bases, leaving 13 bases between the germline ends. This CDR3 is built from 14 residues. Germline CDR1 and CDR2: SGHNT and YENEEA. The CDR3 is CASSLVASSSEQYF. In nucleotides, the CDR3 is TGTGCCAGCAGCTTAGTTGCCAGTTCTAGCGAGCAGTACTTC.

The CDR3 loop is CASRGTSGQSYNEQFF. CDR3 DNA sequence: TGTGCCAGCAGGGGGACTAGCGGGCAATCCTACAATGAGCAGTTCTTC. The chain has TRBV28 and TRBJ2-1; 12 nucleotides line up with TRBD2. V trimming: 6 bases; J trimming: 1 base; junction bases outside the gene matches: 4. In germline, CDR1 is MDHEN, CDR2 SYDVKM. This CDR3 contains 16 residues.

The genes are TRBV4-1 and TRBJ2-1; TRBD2 matches at 8 bases. There are 15 residues in the CDR3. CDR1 and CDR2 (germline): MGHRA, YSYEKL. J gave up 9 bases and V 6 bases, and 13 bases lay outside the gene matches. This CDR3 is CASSSGTRFAPEQFF. The CDR3 nucleotides read TGCGCCAGCAGTTCCGGGACTAGGTTTGCCCCTGAGCAGTTCTTC.

In nucleotides, the CDR3 is TGTGCCAGCAGCATCGGACAGGGAGGGGTAGAGACCCAGTACTTC. Translated, it gives CASSIGQGGVETQYF. The chain couples TRBV7-6 to TRBJ2-5; D possibly corresponds to TRBD1 (8 bases). CDR3 size: 15 residues. Germline V lookup: CDR1 SGHVS, CDR2 FNYEAQ. Trimming shortened V by 5 bases and J by 4 bases, and 17 bases separated the two germline ends.

The CDR3 DNA reads TGCGCCAGCAGCCAAGACGGGACATTTAAGAACACTGAAGCTTTCTTT. Protein: CASSQDGTFKNTEAFF. The chain has TRBV5-1 and TRBJ1-1; possibly TRBD1 for D (6 bases). This CDR3 region has 16 residues. The germline V gene has CDR1 SGHRS and CDR2 YFSETQ. Trimming cost V 4 bases and J 1 base, with 17 bases left between them.

J is TRBJ2-7 and V is TRBV5-7, with D maybe TRBD1 (5 bases). TRBV5-7 belongs to the ORF category, with a function that is uncertain. This CDR3 spans 14 amino acids. The V gene lost 6 bases and the J gene lost 5 bases, with 18 bases spanning the gap. The CDR3 sequence is CASTSNPGSHEQYF. CDR3 sequence (DNA): TGTGCCAGCACCTCTAACCCAGGGTCCCACGAGCAGTACTTC.